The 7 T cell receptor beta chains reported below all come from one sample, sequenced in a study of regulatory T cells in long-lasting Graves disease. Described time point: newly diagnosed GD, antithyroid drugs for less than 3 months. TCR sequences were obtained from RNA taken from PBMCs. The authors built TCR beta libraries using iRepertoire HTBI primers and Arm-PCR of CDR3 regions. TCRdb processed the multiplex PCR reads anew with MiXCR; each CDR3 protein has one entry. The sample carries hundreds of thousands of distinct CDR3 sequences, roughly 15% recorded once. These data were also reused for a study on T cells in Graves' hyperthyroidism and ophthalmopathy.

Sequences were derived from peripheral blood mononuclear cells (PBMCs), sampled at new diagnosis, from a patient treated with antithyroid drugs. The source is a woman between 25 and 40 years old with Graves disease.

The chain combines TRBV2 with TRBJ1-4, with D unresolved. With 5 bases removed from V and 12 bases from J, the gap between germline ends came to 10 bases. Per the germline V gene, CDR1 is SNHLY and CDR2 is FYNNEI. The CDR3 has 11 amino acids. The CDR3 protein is CASSIMVELFF. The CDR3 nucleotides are TGTGCCAGCAGTATAATGGTGGAACTGTTTTTT.

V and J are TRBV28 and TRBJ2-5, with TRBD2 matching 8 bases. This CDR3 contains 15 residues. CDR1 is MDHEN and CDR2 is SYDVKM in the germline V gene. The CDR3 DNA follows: TGTGTCGGCAGTCGTAGCGGGGCGGGCCAAGAGACCCAGTACTTC. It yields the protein CVGSRSGAGQETQYF.

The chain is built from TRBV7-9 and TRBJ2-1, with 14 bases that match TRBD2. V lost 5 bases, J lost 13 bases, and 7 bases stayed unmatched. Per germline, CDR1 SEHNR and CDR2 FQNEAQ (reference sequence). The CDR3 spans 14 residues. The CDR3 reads CASSTGLAGVAQFF. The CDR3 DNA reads TGTGCCAGCAGCACGGGACTAGCGGGAGTTGCCCAGTTCTTC. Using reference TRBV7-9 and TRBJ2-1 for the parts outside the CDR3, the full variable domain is DTGVSQNPRHKITKRGQNVTFRCDPISEHNRLYWYRQTLGQGPEFLTYFQNEAQLEKSRLLSDRFSAERPKGSFSTLEIQRTEQGDSAMYLCASSTGLAGVAQFFGPGTRLTVL.

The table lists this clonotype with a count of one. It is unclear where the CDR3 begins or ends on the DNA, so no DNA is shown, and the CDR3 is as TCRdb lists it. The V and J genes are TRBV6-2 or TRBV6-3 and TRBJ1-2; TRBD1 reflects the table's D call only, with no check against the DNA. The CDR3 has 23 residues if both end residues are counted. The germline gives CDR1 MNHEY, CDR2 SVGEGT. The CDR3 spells CASSPGTGTYYEQFFGPGYGYTF.

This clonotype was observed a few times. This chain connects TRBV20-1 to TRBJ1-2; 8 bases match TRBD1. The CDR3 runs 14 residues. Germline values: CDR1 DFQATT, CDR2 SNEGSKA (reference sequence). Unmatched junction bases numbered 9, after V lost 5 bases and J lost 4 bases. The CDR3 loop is CSAFTGGLFYGYTF. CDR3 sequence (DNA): TGCAGTGCTTTCACAGGGGGATTGTTCTATGGCTACACCTTC.

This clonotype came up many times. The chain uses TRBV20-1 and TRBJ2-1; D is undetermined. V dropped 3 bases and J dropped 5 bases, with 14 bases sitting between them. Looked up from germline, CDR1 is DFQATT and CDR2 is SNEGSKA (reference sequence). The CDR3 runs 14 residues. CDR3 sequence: CSARSTEDHNEQFF. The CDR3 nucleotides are TGCAGTGCTAGGTCCACTGAGGACCACAATGAGCAGTTCTTC.

The CDR3 DNA sequence: TGTGCCACCAGTGAATCCGGGCCAGAGCAGTTCTTC. Translation gives CATSESGPEQFF. This chain uses TRBV24-1 with TRBJ2-1; no definite D call. CDR3 length: 12 amino acids. The germline V gene encodes CDR1 KGHDR and CDR2 SFDVKD. V was trimmed by 4 bases and J by 10 bases, leaving 10 bases between them.